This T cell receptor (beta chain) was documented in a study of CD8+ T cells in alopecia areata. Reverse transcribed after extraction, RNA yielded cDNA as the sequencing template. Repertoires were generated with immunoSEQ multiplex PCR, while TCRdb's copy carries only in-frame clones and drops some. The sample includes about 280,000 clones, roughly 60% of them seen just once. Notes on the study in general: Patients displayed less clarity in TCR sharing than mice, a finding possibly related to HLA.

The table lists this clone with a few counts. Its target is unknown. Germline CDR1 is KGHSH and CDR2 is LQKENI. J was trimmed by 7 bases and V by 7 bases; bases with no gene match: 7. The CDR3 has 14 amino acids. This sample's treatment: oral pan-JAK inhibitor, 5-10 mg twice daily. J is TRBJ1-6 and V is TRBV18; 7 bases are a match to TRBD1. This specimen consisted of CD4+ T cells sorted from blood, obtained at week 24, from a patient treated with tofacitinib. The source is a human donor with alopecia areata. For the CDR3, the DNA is TGTGCCAGCTACAGAACAGGGGACAATTCACCCCTCCACTTT. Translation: CASYRTGDNSPLHF.